Listed below are T cell receptor beta chains from one sample, sequenced in a study of graft-versus-host responses after intestinal transplantation. Sequencing used immunoSEQ multiplex PCR; TCRdb keeps in-frame clones, though not all of them. The profile shows around 110,000 clones, about 92% of them singletons. Their antigen targets remain unknown. This sample comprised unstimulated CD8+ T cells sorted from spleen or lymph node cells, obtained before transplant. These receptors all come from a human donor who was the organ donor for an intestinal transplant. CDR3s include the opening cysteine and the closing phenylalanine or tryptophan. The order of the fields is D gene, V gene, J gene, clone size, CDR3 DNA, CDR3 protein. A D gene is named only where the DNA matches it firmly. The listing skips clone size in some rows; elsewhere it reads once, few, many or a size class.

>TRBD2|TRBV19|TRBJ2-1|-
TGTGCCAGTAGTATGGGACTAGCAGGAGGGCAGTTCTTC
CASSMGLAGGQFF
>-|TRBV5-4|TRBJ2-7|few
TGTGCCACCTCGACTTCTACTTACGAGCAGTACTTC
CATSTSTYEQYF
>-|TRBV7-3|TRBJ2-3|-
TGTGCCAGCAGCGAGTCAGGGGATAGCACAGATACGCAGTATTTT
CASSESGDSTDTQYF
>-|TRBV6-5|TRBJ2-7|-
TGTGCCAGCAGTGGCGGGGCCTACGAGCAGTACTTC
CASSGGAYEQYF
>-|TRBV6-1|TRBJ2-7|-
TGTGCCAGCAGTGAACTAAAGGGCGAGCAGTACTTC
CASSELKGEQYF
>-|TRBV19|TRBJ2-7|-
TGTGCCAGTAGTATCGGGATCACCTACGAGCAGTACTTC
CASSIGITYEQYF
>TRBD1|TRBV5-1|TRBJ1-2|-
TGCGCCAGCAGCTCGGACGGGACAGGGGGCGGCTATGGCTACACCTTC
CASSSDGTGGGYGYTF
>-|TRBV7-8|TRBJ2-7|-
TGTGCCAGCAGCACCGGGTCTTCACTGACCTACGAGCAGTACTTC
CASSTGSSLTYEQYF
>-|TRBV18|TRBJ2-2|-
TGTGCCAGCTCACCGAACACCGGGGAGCTGTTTTTT
CASSPNTGELFF
>-|TRBV7-8|TRBJ2-6|-
TGTGCCAGCAGCTTAGTATCGGAGTCTGGGGCCAACGTCCTGACTTTC
CASSLVSESGANVLTF
>-|TRBV12-5|TRBJ1-1|-
TGTGCTAGTGGTTCAGAAACGTGGGGTTTAGGGTGGATGAACACTGAAGCTTTCTTT
CASGSETWGLGWMNTEAFF
>-|TRBV27|TRBJ1-2|once
TGTGCCAGCAGTTTATCGAGGGGGGATCGAGGTTATGGCTACACCTTC
CASSLSRGDRGYGYTF
>-|TRBV6-1|TRBJ1-1|-
TGTGCCAGCAGCCAGGGTCTGGCTGAAGCTTTCTTT
CASSQGLAEAFF
>-|TRBV4-1|TRBJ2-1|-
TGCGCCAGCAGCCAAGCTGACAATGAGCAGTTCTTC
CASSQADNEQFF
>-|TRBV7-9|TRBJ2-7|-
TGTGCCAGCAGCTTAGCACAGAGGACCCCCTACGAGCAGTACTTC
CASSLAQRTPYEQYF
>TRBD1|TRBV7-9|TRBJ1-2|-
TGTGCCAGCAGCATAACCGGGACAGGAAACTATGGCTACACCTTC
CASSITGTGNYGYTF
>-|TRBV9|TRBJ2-7|-
TGTGCCAGCAGCGGCCCCTACGAGCAGTACTTC
CASSGPYEQYF
>-|TRBV9|TRBJ2-3|-
TGTGCCAGCAGCGTAGGACTGTCAGAGGATACGCAGTATTTT
CASSVGLSEDTQYF
>-|TRBV27|TRBJ2-7|-
TGTGCCAGCAGTCCCCGGGACGGGACCTACGAGCAGTACTTC
CASSPRDGTYEQYF
>-|TRBV6-5|TRBJ2-7|-
TGTGCCAGCAGCTCGGGCTCCTGGCACTACGAGCAGTACTTC
CASSSGSWHYEQYF
>TRBD1|TRBV19|TRBJ2-7|-
TGTGCCAGTACCAACGCGCCGGGACAGGGAGCCTACGAGCAGTACTTC
CASTNAPGQGAYEQYF
>-|TRBV21-1|TRBJ2-7|once
TGTGCCAGCAGCAAAGGTATTTTTTCCTACGAGCAGTACTTC
CASSKGIFSYEQYF
>TRBD2|TRBV5-1|TRBJ2-6|-
TGCGCCAGCAGCTGGAGGGACTATCTCTCTGGGGCCAACGTCCTGACTTTC
CASSWRDYLSGANVLTF
>TRBD1|TRBV13|TRBJ2-3|-
TGTGCCAGCAGCACCCACAGGGGGTCCACAGATACGCAGTATTTT
CASSTHRGSTDTQYF
>TRBD1|TRBV14|TRBJ2-7|-
TGTGCCAGCAGCCAATACAGGGGTTCCTACGAGCAGTACTTC
CASSQYRGSYEQYF
>-|TRBV19|TRBJ2-1|-
TGTGCCAGTAGTATTGGAGTGGGACAATTAAACAATGAGCAGTTCTTC
CASSIGVGQLNNEQFF
>TRBD1|TRBV27|TRBJ2-7|-
TGTGCCAGCAGTCCCTCACAGGGGGCATGGCAGTACTTC
CASSPSQGAWQYF
>TRBD2|TRBV9|TRBJ2-1|-
TGTGCCAGCAGCGTAGAAGCCCTTGTAAGCGGGAGTTATTACAATGAGCAGTTCTTC
CASSVEALVSGSYYNEQFF
>-|TRBV5-1|TRBJ2-7|-
TGCGCCAGCAGCCTCCCGAACTACGAGCAGTACTTC
CASSLPNYEQYF
>TRBD1|TRBV12-5|TRBJ2-3|-
TGTGCTAGTGGTTTGGGACAGGGATGGGGCACAGATACGCAGTATTTT
CASGLGQGWGTDTQYF
>-|TRBV4-1|TRBJ1-1|-
TGCGCCAGCAGCCAACTTGCAGTGGACACTGAAGCTTTCTTT
CASSQLAVDTEAFF
>-|TRBV5-1|TRBJ2-4|-
TGCGCCAGCTCCGATCCCTGGGGTCAAAACATTCAGTACTTC
CASSDPWGQNIQYF
>TRBD2|TRBV7-9|TRBJ2-3|-
TGTGCCAGCAGCCAGACTAGCGGGAGGAGAGATACGCAGTATTTT
CASSQTSGRRDTQYF
>-|TRBV27|TRBJ2-7|once
TGTGCCAGCAGCCAATCTAACGAGCAGTACTTC
CASSQSNEQYF
>-|TRBV9|TRBJ2-3|once
TGTGCCAGCAGCCTCGGGGATGCAGATACGCAGTATTTT
CASSLGDADTQYF